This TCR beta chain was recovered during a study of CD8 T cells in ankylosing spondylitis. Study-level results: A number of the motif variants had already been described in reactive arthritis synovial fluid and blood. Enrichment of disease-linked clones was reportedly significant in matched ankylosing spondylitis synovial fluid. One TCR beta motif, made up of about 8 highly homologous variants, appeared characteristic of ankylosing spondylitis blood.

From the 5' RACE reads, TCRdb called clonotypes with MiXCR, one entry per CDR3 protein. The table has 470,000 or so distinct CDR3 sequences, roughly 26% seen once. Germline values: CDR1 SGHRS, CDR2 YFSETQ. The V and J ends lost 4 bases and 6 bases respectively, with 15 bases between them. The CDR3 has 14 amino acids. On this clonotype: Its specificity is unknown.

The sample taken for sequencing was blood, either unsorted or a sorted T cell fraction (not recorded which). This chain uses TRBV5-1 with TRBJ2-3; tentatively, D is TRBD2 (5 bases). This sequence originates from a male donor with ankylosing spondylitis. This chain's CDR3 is CASSQNGISDTQYF. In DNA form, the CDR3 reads TGCGCCAGCAGCCAGAACGGGATCTCGGATACGCAGTATTTT.